These T cell receptor beta chains were read from a single sample in a study of blood T cell repertoires in COVID-19. Method: immunoSEQ multiplex PCR; TCRdb's copy keeps in-frame clones and lacks some. This sample has about 210,000 clones, with roughly 82% found just once. Material: peripheral blood. The receptor source for this set is a woman between 35 and 50 years old with acute or convalescent COVID-19. The CDR3 runs from the conserved cysteine through the conserved F or W. Fields, in order: CDR3 protein, CDR3 DNA, J gene, V gene, D gene, CDR3 length, clone size. D genes are given only for firm matches. The size of a clone is reported for some rows only, either as once, few or many, or as a class for expanded clones.

CDR3 protein: CASSEGQNLLEKLFF
CDR3 DNA: TGTGCCAGCAGTGAAGGACAGAACCTTTTGGAAAAACTGTTTTTT
J gene: TRBJ1-4
V gene: TRBV6-1
D gene: -
CDR3 length: 15
clone size: -

CDR3 protein: CSVEGGLAAYNEQFF
CDR3 DNA: TGCAGCGTTGAAGGGGGCCTAGCGGCCTACAATGAGCAGTTCTTC
J gene: TRBJ2-1
V gene: TRBV29-1
D gene: TRBD2
CDR3 length: 15
clone size: -

CDR3 protein: CASSQGGRWTANTGELFF
CDR3 DNA: TGTGCCAGCAGCCAAGGCGGGAGATGGACAGCAAACACCGGGGAGCTGTTTTTT
J gene: TRBJ2-2
V gene: TRBV4-2
D gene: -
CDR3 length: 18
clone size: -

CDR3 protein: CASSLVGGYDEQYF
CDR3 DNA: TGTGCCAGCAGCTTAGTAGGAGGGTACGACGAGCAGTACTTC
J gene: TRBJ2-7
V gene: TRBV11-2
D gene: -
CDR3 length: 14
clone size: -

CDR3 protein: CASGTGGGTGELFF
CDR3 DNA: TGTGCTAGTGGTACAGGGGGTGGCACCGGGGAGCTGTTTTTT
J gene: TRBJ2-2
V gene: TRBV12-5
D gene: TRBD1
CDR3 length: 14
clone size: once

CDR3 protein: CAWGQIDQPQHF
CDR3 DNA: TGTGCCTGGGGACAGATCGATCAGCCCCAGCATTTT
J gene: TRBJ1-5
V gene: TRBV30
D gene: -
CDR3 length: 12
clone size: once

CDR3 protein: CASSQTGLATFNEQFF
CDR3 DNA: TGTGCCAGCAGCCAGACGGGACTAGCGACCTTCAATGAGCAGTTCTTC
J gene: TRBJ2-1
V gene: TRBV4-2
D gene: TRBD2
CDR3 length: 16
clone size: -

CDR3 protein: CASSLTRSSTDTQYF
CDR3 DNA: TGTGCCTCCTCTCTGACTCGTTCTAGCACAGATACGCAGTATTTT
J gene: TRBJ2-3
V gene: TRBV19
D gene: -
CDR3 length: 15
clone size: once

CDR3 protein: CASSLTGGRLGEQYF
CDR3 DNA: TGTGCCAGCAGCCTGACAGGGGGCCGCTTGGGGGAGCAGTACTTC
J gene: TRBJ2-7
V gene: TRBV28
D gene: TRBD1
CDR3 length: 15
clone size: once

CDR3 protein: CAWSVGQGDEQYF
CDR3 DNA: TGTGCCTGGAGTGTGGGACAGGGGGACGAGCAGTACTTC
J gene: TRBJ2-7
V gene: TRBV30
D gene: TRBD1
CDR3 length: 13
clone size: -

CDR3 protein: CASSGTGTGGTGELFF
CDR3 DNA: TGTGCCAGCAGCGGCACCGGGACAGGTGGTACCGGGGAGCTGTTTTTT
J gene: TRBJ2-2
V gene: TRBV9
D gene: TRBD1
CDR3 length: 16
clone size: -

CDR3 protein: CATSRGHGAGRFTDTQYF
CDR3 DNA: TGTGCCACCAGCAGAGGTCATGGGGCGGGACGGTTCACAGATACGCAGTATTTT
J gene: TRBJ2-3
V gene: TRBV15
D gene: -
CDR3 length: 18
clone size: -

CDR3 protein: CASSPQRGEQYF
CDR3 DNA: TGTGCCAGCAGCCCCCAAAGGGGGGAGCAGTACTTC
J gene: TRBJ2-7
V gene: TRBV7-6
D gene: -
CDR3 length: 12
clone size: -

CDR3 protein: CAWSKGRGSYEQYF
CDR3 DNA: TGTGCCTGGAGTAAGGGCAGGGGTTCTTACGAGCAGTACTTC
J gene: TRBJ2-7
V gene: TRBV30
D gene: -
CDR3 length: 14
clone size: few

CDR3 protein: CASSPTGGVYGYTF
CDR3 DNA: TGTGCCAGCAGTCCCACAGGGGGCGTCTATGGCTACACCTTC
J gene: TRBJ1-2
V gene: TRBV3-1/TRBV3-2
D gene: TRBD1
CDR3 length: 14
clone size: -

CDR3 protein: CASSIGTGWINTEAFF
CDR3 DNA: TGTGCCAGTAGTATTGGGACAGGGTGGATAAACACTGAAGCTTTCTTT
J gene: TRBJ1-1
V gene: TRBV19
D gene: TRBD1
CDR3 length: 16
clone size: -

CDR3 protein: CASSRTSTDYYGYTF
CDR3 DNA: TGTGCCAGCAGTCGAACTTCGACAGATTACTATGGCTACACCTTC
J gene: TRBJ1-2
V gene: TRBV6-5
D gene: -
CDR3 length: 15
clone size: once

CDR3 protein: CASSLVSLSTQHF
CDR3 DNA: TGTGCCAGCAGCTTAGTATCGCTATCGACCCAGCATTTT
J gene: TRBJ1-5
V gene: TRBV7-2
D gene: -
CDR3 length: 13
clone size: -

CDR3 protein: CASSENHRDRKLFF
CDR3 DNA: TGTGCCAGCAGTGAAAACCACAGGGATCGAAAACTGTTTTTT
J gene: TRBJ1-4
V gene: TRBV2
D gene: -
CDR3 length: 14
clone size: -

CDR3 protein: CASSFSIALRGGTDTQYF
CDR3 DNA: TGTGCCAGCAGCTTCTCGATAGCGTTGCGGGGGGGCACAGATACGCAGTATTTT
J gene: TRBJ2-3
V gene: TRBV7-6
D gene: TRBD2
CDR3 length: 18
clone size: -

CDR3 protein: CAWSLQGADTQYF
CDR3 DNA: TGTGCCTGGAGTTTACAGGGCGCCGATACGCAGTATTTT
J gene: TRBJ2-3
V gene: TRBV30
D gene: -
CDR3 length: 13
clone size: -

CDR3 protein: CASSQAAGGADTQYF
CDR3 DNA: TGTGCCAGCAGCCAAGCCGCGGGGGGCGCAGATACGCAGTATTTT
J gene: TRBJ2-3
V gene: TRBV4-2
D gene: TRBD2
CDR3 length: 15
clone size: -

CDR3 protein: CASSLGTSGPQETQYF
CDR3 DNA: TGCGCCAGCAGCTTGGGGACTAGCGGGCCTCAAGAGACCCAGTACTTC
J gene: TRBJ2-5
V gene: TRBV5-1
D gene: TRBD2
CDR3 length: 16
clone size: -

CDR3 protein: CASSILYNEQFF
CDR3 DNA: TGTGCCAGCAGCATCCTATACAATGAGCAGTTCTTC
J gene: TRBJ2-1
V gene: TRBV7-2
D gene: -
CDR3 length: 12
clone size: -

CDR3 protein: CASSLVAGPFSDEQFF
CDR3 DNA: TGTGCCAGCAGTCTAGTAGCGGGACCCTTTTCAGATGAGCAGTTCTTC
J gene: TRBJ2-1
V gene: TRBV3-1/TRBV3-2
D gene: TRBD2
CDR3 length: 16
clone size: -

CDR3 protein: CASSVNRGYEQYF
CDR3 DNA: TGTGCCAGCAGCGTTAACAGGGGGTACGAGCAGTACTTC
J gene: TRBJ2-7
V gene: TRBV7-6
D gene: TRBD1
CDR3 length: 13
clone size: -

CDR3 protein: CSVELNRGSYEQYF
CDR3 DNA: TGCAGCGTTGAATTAAACAGGGGGTCCTACGAGCAGTACTTC
J gene: TRBJ2-7
V gene: TRBV29-1
D gene: TRBD1
CDR3 length: 14
clone size: -

CDR3 protein: CASRTRADSGYTF
CDR3 DNA: TGTGCCAGCAGGACGCGGGCGGACAGTGGCTACACCTTC
J gene: TRBJ1-2
V gene: TRBV5-4
D gene: -
CDR3 length: 13
clone size: -

CDR3 protein: CSVEDWSAYTGTSGTNEQFF
CDR3 DNA: TGCAGCGTTGAAGATTGGAGTGCCTACACCGGGACTAGCGGGACAAATGAGCAGTTCTTC
J gene: TRBJ2-1
V gene: TRBV29-1
D gene: TRBD2
CDR3 length: 20
clone size: -

CDR3 protein: CASSQDLRGNHEQYF
CDR3 DNA: TGCGCCAGCAGCCAAGATCTCAGAGGGAATCACGAGCAGTACTTC
J gene: TRBJ2-7
V gene: TRBV4-3
D gene: -
CDR3 length: 15
clone size: -

CDR3 protein: CASDPAGAGDTQYF
CDR3 DNA: TGCGCCAGCGACCCAGCGGGGGCGGGAGATACGCAGTATTTT
J gene: TRBJ2-3
V gene: TRBV5-1
D gene: TRBD2
CDR3 length: 14
clone size: -

CDR3 protein: CAWSRRQANYGYTF
CDR3 DNA: TGTGCCTGGAGTAGGAGACAGGCTAACTATGGCTACACCTTC
J gene: TRBJ1-2
V gene: TRBV30
D gene: -
CDR3 length: 14
clone size: -

CDR3 protein: CASSALTRPGGNEQFF
CDR3 DNA: TGTGCCAGCAGTGCCCTGACTAGACCAGGGGGCAATGAGCAGTTCTTC
J gene: TRBJ2-1
V gene: TRBV6-1
D gene: -
CDR3 length: 16
clone size: -

CDR3 protein: CASSPQTGPNEKLFF
CDR3 DNA: TGTGCCAGCTCACCACAGACAGGCCCTAATGAAAAACTGTTTTTT
J gene: TRBJ1-4
V gene: TRBV18
D gene: -
CDR3 length: 15
clone size: -

CDR3 protein: CAWSADSATYEQYF
CDR3 DNA: TGTGCCTGGAGTGCCGACTCCGCGACCTACGAGCAGTACTTC
J gene: TRBJ2-7
V gene: TRBV30
D gene: -
CDR3 length: 14
clone size: -

CDR3 protein: CASSTDRAGTGELFF
CDR3 DNA: TGCGCCAGCAGCACGGACAGGGCAGGTACCGGGGAGCTGTTTTTT
J gene: TRBJ2-2
V gene: TRBV5-1
D gene: TRBD1
CDR3 length: 15
clone size: -

CDR3 protein: CASSPLTGLKAFF
CDR3 DNA: TGTGCCAGCAGCCCTTTAACGGGACTTAAGGCTTTCTTT
J gene: TRBJ1-1
V gene: TRBV7-8
D gene: -
CDR3 length: 13
clone size: -

CDR3 protein: CASSPGWGAEETQYF
CDR3 DNA: TGTGCCAGCAGCCCCGGATGGGGCGCAGAAGAGACCCAGTACTTC
J gene: TRBJ2-5
V gene: TRBV9
D gene: -
CDR3 length: 15
clone size: -

CDR3 protein: CASSHNNYGYTF
CDR3 DNA: TGTGCCAGCAGCCACAATAACTATGGCTACACCTTC
J gene: TRBJ1-2
V gene: TRBV27
D gene: -
CDR3 length: 12
clone size: -

CDR3 protein: CASLGVNYNEQFF
CDR3 DNA: TGTGCCAGCCTCGGAGTGAACTACAATGAGCAGTTCTTC
J gene: TRBJ2-1
V gene: TRBV2
D gene: -
CDR3 length: 13
clone size: -

CDR3 protein: CASSLNKETQYF
CDR3 DNA: TGTGCCAGCAGCCTTAATAAAGAGACCCAGTACTTC
J gene: TRBJ2-5
V gene: TRBV25-1
D gene: -
CDR3 length: 12
clone size: once

CDR3 protein: CARGGMRGNQPQHF
CDR3 DNA: TGTGCCAGGGGGGGGATGAGAGGCAATCAGCCCCAGCATTTT
J gene: TRBJ1-5
V gene: TRBV2
D gene: -
CDR3 length: 14
clone size: -

CDR3 protein: CAQEGNTEAFF
CDR3 DNA: TGTGCCCAGGAAGGGAACACTGAAGCTTTCTTT
J gene: TRBJ1-1
V gene: TRBV21-1
D gene: -
CDR3 length: 11
clone size: -

CDR3 protein: CASSPETGGAWGYTF
CDR3 DNA: TGTGCCAGCAGCCCCGAAACAGGGGGGGCCTGGGGCTACACCTTC
J gene: TRBJ1-2
V gene: TRBV7-2
D gene: TRBD1
CDR3 length: 15
clone size: -

CDR3 protein: CATSEGTGPYSNQPQHF
CDR3 DNA: TGTGCCACCAGTGAGGGGACAGGGCCTTATAGCAATCAGCCCCAGCATTTT
J gene: TRBJ1-5
V gene: TRBV24-1
D gene: TRBD1
CDR3 length: 17
clone size: -

CDR3 protein: CASSMLENSPLHF
CDR3 DNA: TGTGCCAGTAGTATGTTGGAGAATTCACCCCTCCACTTT
J gene: TRBJ1-6
V gene: TRBV19
D gene: -
CDR3 length: 13
clone size: -

CDR3 protein: CASSLISNTEAFF
CDR3 DNA: TGTGCCAGCAGCTTAATCTCGAACACTGAAGCTTTCTTT
J gene: TRBJ1-1
V gene: TRBV7-2
D gene: -
CDR3 length: 13
clone size: -

CDR3 protein: CASSLGGDNEQFF
CDR3 DNA: TGTGCCAGCAGCTTAGGGGGCGACAATGAGCAGTTCTTC
J gene: TRBJ2-1
V gene: TRBV5-6
D gene: TRBD1
CDR3 length: 13
clone size: -

CDR3 protein: CATGGAEPGITGELFF
CDR3 DNA: TGTGCCACCGGAGGAGCGGAGCCGGGGATAACCGGGGAGCTGTTTTTT
J gene: TRBJ2-2
V gene: TRBV24-1
D gene: -
CDR3 length: 16
clone size: -

CDR3 protein: CASSLPLTGELFF
CDR3 DNA: TGCGCCAGCAGCTTGCCTCTCACCGGGGAGCTGTTTTTT
J gene: TRBJ2-2
V gene: TRBV5-1
D gene: -
CDR3 length: 13
clone size: few

CDR3 protein: CASSQASGGGVVGTDTQYF
CDR3 DNA: TGTGCCAGCAGCCAGGCTAGCGGGGGAGGGGTTGTAGGCACAGATACGCAGTATTTT
J gene: TRBJ2-3
V gene: TRBV4-2
D gene: TRBD2
CDR3 length: 19
clone size: once

CDR3 protein: CASSPDRGSSNEQFF
CDR3 DNA: TGTGCCAGCTCACCCGACAGGGGATCTTCAAATGAGCAGTTCTTC
J gene: TRBJ2-1
V gene: TRBV18
D gene: TRBD1
CDR3 length: 15
clone size: -

CDR3 protein: CASSTQQVGKQFF
CDR3 DNA: TGTGCCAGTAGTACTCAACAGGTAGGGAAGCAGTTCTTC
J gene: TRBJ2-1
V gene: TRBV19
D gene: -
CDR3 length: 13
clone size: -

CDR3 protein: CASSHYTNTEAFF
CDR3 DNA: TGTGCCAGCAGCCATTACACGAACACTGAAGCTTTCTTT
J gene: TRBJ1-1
V gene: TRBV11-2
D gene: -
CDR3 length: 13
clone size: -

CDR3 protein: CASSAQGGIEQFF
CDR3 DNA: TGTGCCAGCAGTGCACAGGGGGGAATTGAGCAGTTCTTC
J gene: TRBJ2-1
V gene: TRBV2
D gene: TRBD1
CDR3 length: 13
clone size: -